Below, 17 T cell receptor beta chains from the same sample are listed, as sequenced in a study of T cells after yellow fever vaccination. TCRdb passed the 5' RACE reads through MiXCR, listing each CDR3 protein once. The sample records hundreds of thousands of distinct CDR3 sequences, roughly an eighth being singletons. Material: PBMCs, obtained on the day of the yellow fever booster vaccination. The receptors derive from a man younger than 45 who received the YFV17D yellow fever vaccine.

This clonotype came up a few times. The rearrangement uses TRBV20-1 and TRBJ1-2, with no clear D. The germline CDR1 and CDR2 sequences are DFQATT and SNEGSKA (reference sequence). The ends were cut back, 5 bases at V and 4 bases at J, with 14 bases in the middle. This CDR3 contains 13 residues. Here the CDR3 reads CSASGPLSYGYTF. In DNA, the CDR3 is TGCAGTGCTTCAGGACCGTTGTCCTATGGCTACACCTTC.

This clonotype showed up many times. One end of the junction fails to match germline, which may point to a read error. The rearrangement links TRBV12-3 or TRBV12-4 to TRBJ2-5, with D perhaps TRBD2 (5 bases). CDR3 length: 13 amino acids. The CDR3 bases are TGCGCCAGCAGCTTGTGGGGAGAAGAGACCCAGTACTTC. Its translation is CASSLWGEETQYF.

V is TRBV5-1 and J is TRBJ1-4, with TRBD1 identical over 9 bases. The V and J ends lost 6 bases and 8 bases, in that order; junction bases with no gene match: 8. Germline values: CDR1 SGHRS, CDR2 YFSETQ. This CDR3 region has 14 residues. CDR3 region: CASKAPGTGEKLFF. The CDR3, as DNA: TGCGCCAGCAAAGCACCGGGGACAGGGGAAAAACTGTTTTTT.

CDR3 amino acids: CASSSRAGGTSDTQYF. The CDR3 bases are TGTGCCAGCAGCTCTCGAGCGGGAGGGACAAGTGATACGCAGTATTTT. The genes are TRBV7-2 and TRBJ2-3; 10 bases map to TRBD2. Germline V gene sequence: CDR1 SGHTA, CDR2 FQGNSA. The J segment lost 6 bases and the V segment lost 4 bases, leaving 10 bases of the junction unmatched. The CDR3 totals 16 residues.

Only a few counts were recorded for this clonotype. A read error is possible here, since a much larger clone lies one base away. The CDR3 DNA follows: TGTGCCAGCAGTTACAAGACCGGGGAGCTGTTTTTT. Translating it yields CASSYKTGELFF. V gene TRBV6-5 combines with J gene TRBJ2-2; D uncertain. Germline-derived CDR1 and CDR2 are MNHEY and SVGAGI. Trimming shortened V by 2 bases and J by 5 bases, and 3 bases separated the two germline ends. The CDR3 totals 12 residues.

This clonotype appeared a few times. The chain employs TRBV5-1 and TRBJ2-7, with D possibly being TRBD1 or TRBD2 (6 bases each). Germline CDR1 and CDR2: SGHRS and YFSETQ. This CDR3 is built from 15 residues. V was clipped by 1 base and J by 4 bases, with 15 bases between them. This CDR3 reads CASSLTGASDYEQYF. The CDR3 bases are TGCGCCAGCAGCTTGACGGGGGCGTCGGATTACGAGCAGTACTTC.

The rearrangement joins TRBV18 to TRBJ1-1; D possibly corresponds to TRBD1 (5 bases). Trimming removed 3 bases at V and 10 bases at J, with 12 bases between. Germline CDR1 reads KGHSH; CDR2 reads LQKENI. This CDR3 is 12 amino acids long. The CDR3 DNA sequence: TGTGCCAGCTCACCGGCGGGGCAAGGAGCTTTCTTT. Protein product: CASSPAGQGAFF.

The V and J genes are TRBV27 and TRBJ2-5; 7 nucleotides agree with TRBD1. Germline V gene lookup returns CDR1 MNHEY and CDR2 SMNVEV (reference sequence). The CDR3 consists of 16 residues. With V trimmed by 1 base and J by 2 bases, 7 bases remained unmatched. In DNA form, the CDR3 reads TGTGCCAGCAGTTTATGGCTCGGGACAGCTCAAGAGACCCAGTACTTC. Residues: CASSLWLGTAQETQYF.

The rearrangement uses TRBV11-2 and TRBJ2-3; TRBD2 is a possible D gene (5 bases). The germline V gene encodes CDR1 SGHAT and CDR2 FQNNGV. The V gene lost 5 bases and the J gene lost 1 base, with 22 bases spanning the gap. This CDR3 contains 18 residues. CDR3 protein: CASSAGYPGSEGTDTQYF. Here the CDR3 DNA reads TGTGCCAGCAGCGCCGGGTACCCGGGGAGTGAGGGCACAGATACGCAGTATTTT.

The chain is built from TRBV11-1 and TRBJ2-3; 9 positions match TRBD1. The CDR3 covers 19 residues. Germline CDR1 is SGHAT and CDR2 is FQDESV (reference sequence). V dropped 1 base and J dropped 0; count of bases not matched to a gene: 11. The CDR3 DNA reads TGTGCCAGCAGCTTAGAAGGGACAGGGTTTATTGCAAGCACAGATACGCAGTATTTT. Encoded protein: CASSLEGTGFIASTDTQYF.

The chain carries TRBV11-2 and TRBJ2-1; 10 bases are a match to TRBD1. V gave up 3 bases and J gave up 2 bases; unmatched junction bases: 16. Germline CDR1 SGHAT, CDR2 FQNNGV. The CDR3 is 20 amino acids. CDR3 protein: CASSFPRGTGDLGTYNEQFF. The DNA for the CDR3 is TGTGCCAGCAGCTTCCCCCGTGGGACAGGGGACCTTGGGACCTACAATGAGCAGTTCTTC.

In this sample, this clonotype turned up a few times. The V and J genes are TRBV29-1 and TRBJ2-3; D might be TRBD1 or TRBD2, each matching 5 bases. The CDR3 runs to 15 residues. Trimming cost V 7 bases and J 2 bases, with 19 bases left between them. Per germline, CDR1 SQVTM and CDR2 ANQGSEA. The CDR3 is CSAGASSRHTDTQYF. The CDR3, as DNA: TGCAGCGCCGGGGCCAGCTCAAGGCACACAGATACGCAGTATTTT.

This clonotype was found a few times. The V call is TRBV18, the J call TRBJ2-7, with unresolved D. CDR3 length: 13 residues. Germline V lookup: CDR1 KGHSH, CDR2 LQKENI. The V gene lost 2 bases and the J gene lost 5 bases, with 10 bases spanning the gap. CDR3 coding DNA: TGTGCCAGCTCACCAGTTGGGGAAAACGAGCAGTACTTC. It yields the protein CASSPVGENEQYF.

In this sample, this clonotype turned up a few times. This chain joins TRBV9 and TRBJ2-3; D unresolved. Trimming left V 1 base short and J 5 bases short, with 14 bases between. CDR1 is SGDLS and CDR2 is YYNGEE in the germline V gene. The CDR3 extends over 15 amino acids. CDR3 in amino acids: CASSVTPELVDTQYF. CDR3 nucleotide sequence: TGTGCCAGCAGCGTAACCCCGGAATTGGTAGATACGCAGTATTTT. Together with reference TRBV9 and TRBJ2-3, the CDR3 gives the full variable domain: DSGVTQTPKHLITATGQRVTLRCSPRSGDLSVYWYQQSLDQGLQFLIQYYNGEERAKGNILERFSAQQFPDLHSELNLSSLELGDSALYFCASSVTPELVDTQYFGPGTRLTVL.

This clonotype was found many times. V and J are TRBV7-8 and TRBJ2-5; D is perhaps TRBD2 (6 bases). Trimming took off 6 bases at V and 4 bases at J, with 18 bases between the two ends. This CDR3 comprises 15 residues. CDR1 and CDR2 from the germline V gene are SGHVS and FQNEAQ. CDR3 nucleotide sequence: TGTGCCAGCAGGTTGGGCTTTAGCGGAGGAGAGACCCAGTACTTC. Protein sequence: CASRLGFSGGETQYF.

Notes on this clonotype: This may stem from a read error, because a much larger clone lies one nucleotide away. The chain couples TRBV7-2 to TRBJ2-2; 7 bases are a match to TRBD2. The CDR3 length is 15 residues. Germline V lookup: CDR1 SGHTA, CDR2 FQGNSA. CDR3 sequence (DNA): TGTGCCAGCACCCCCCCGGGAGGAAGAACCGGGGAGCCGTTTTTT. Translating it yields CASTPPGGRTGEPFF. The entire variable domain, with the rest obtained from reference TRBV7-2 and TRBJ2-2, is as follows: GAGVSQSPSNKVTEKGKDVELRCDPISGHTALYWYRQSLGQGLEFLIYFQGNSAPDKSGLPSDRFSAERTGGSVSTLTIQRTQQEDSAVYLCASTPPGGRTGEPFFGEGSRLTVL.

This clonotype has more than one count but fewer than ten. The V gene is TRBV20-1, the J gene TRBJ2-4; the D call may be TRBD1 or TRBD2 (6 bases each). V was trimmed by 0 bases and J by 1 base, leaving 16 bases between them. The CDR3 runs 17 residues. Germline V gives CDR1 DFQATT, CDR2 SNEGSKA (reference sequence). The CDR3 nucleotides read TGCAGTGCTAGAGATACGGGGGCACAGAGGGCCAAAAACATTCAGTACTTC. Amino acid sequence: CSARDTGAQRAKNIQYF.